The following is a TCR beta chain sequence with its context. Its specificity is unknown. This sample is part of a study of T cell repertoires in cytomegalovirus infection. Whole-study findings and limits: The ex vivo response was dominated by HLA-C-restricted CMV-specific TCR beta clonotypes.

TCRdb redid the calling of the reads with MiXCR, one entry per CDR3 protein. The profile shows about 920,000 distinct CDR3 sequences, roughly a third of them singletons. Trimming removed 5 bases from V and 5 bases from J, with 12 bases in between. The CDR3 sequence is 13 residues long. CDR1 and CDR2 from the germline V gene are SEHNR and FQNEAQ (reference sequence). The sample here was cultured CD8+ T cells from PBMCs, taken from culture after CMV antigen stimulation. The receptor was isolated from a human donor in good health (CMV status not recorded). Some clones in this sample may be carry-over from other donors' samples. The chain carries TRBV7-9 and TRBJ2-5; D might be TRBD1 (6 bases). The CDR3 sequence: CASSKQGSETQYF. As DNA, the CDR3 is TGTGCCAGCAGCAAACAGGGCAGTGAGACCCAGTACTTC.